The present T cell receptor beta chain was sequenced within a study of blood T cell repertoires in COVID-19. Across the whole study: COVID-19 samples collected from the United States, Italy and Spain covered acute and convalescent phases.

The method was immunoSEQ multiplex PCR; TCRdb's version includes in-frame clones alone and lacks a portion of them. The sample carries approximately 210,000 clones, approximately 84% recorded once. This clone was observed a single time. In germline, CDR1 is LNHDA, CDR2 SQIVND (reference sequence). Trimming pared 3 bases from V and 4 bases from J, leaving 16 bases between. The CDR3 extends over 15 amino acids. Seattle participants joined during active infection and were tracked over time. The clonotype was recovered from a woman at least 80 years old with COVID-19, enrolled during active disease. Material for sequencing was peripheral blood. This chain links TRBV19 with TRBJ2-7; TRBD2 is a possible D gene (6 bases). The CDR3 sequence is CASSIGGYLKYEQYF. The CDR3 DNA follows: TGTGCCAGTAGTATCGGGGGTTATCTCAAATACGAGCAGTACTTC.